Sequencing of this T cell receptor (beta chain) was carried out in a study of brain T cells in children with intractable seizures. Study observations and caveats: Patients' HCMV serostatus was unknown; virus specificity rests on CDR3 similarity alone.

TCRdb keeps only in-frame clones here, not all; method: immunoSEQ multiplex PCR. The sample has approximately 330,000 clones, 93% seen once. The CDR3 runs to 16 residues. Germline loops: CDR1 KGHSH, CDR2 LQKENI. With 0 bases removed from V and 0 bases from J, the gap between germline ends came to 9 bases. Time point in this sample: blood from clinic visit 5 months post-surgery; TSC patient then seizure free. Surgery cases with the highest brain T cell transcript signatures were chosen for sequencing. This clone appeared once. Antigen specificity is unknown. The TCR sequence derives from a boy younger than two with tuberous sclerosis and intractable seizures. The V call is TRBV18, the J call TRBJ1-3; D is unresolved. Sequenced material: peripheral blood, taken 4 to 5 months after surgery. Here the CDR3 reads CASSPPGSNSGNTIYF. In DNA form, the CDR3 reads TGTGCCAGCTCACCACCGGGGTCGAACTCTGGAAACACCATATATTTT.